Listed below are T cell receptor beta chains from one sample, sequenced in a study of T-cell memory formation after mild COVID-19. TCRdb redid the calling of the 5' RACE reads with MiXCR, one entry per CDR3 protein. The table records approximately 260,000 distinct CDR3 sequences, approximately 15% of them present only once. The specimen was PBMCs or a T cell subset sorted from them (not recorded which). The source of these receptors is a man younger than 30 who had mild COVID-19 (a few samples of this study predate the infection). Cell type and time point are not known. Each CDR3 is given with its conserved first and last residue. D genes are given only for firm matches. Some rows mark clone size as missing; the rest say once, few, many or name a class of expanded clone.

j_call d_call v_call clone_size cdr3_nt cdr3_aa
TRBJ1-1 TRBD1 TRBV7-6 NA TGTGCCAGCAGAAAAACAGGGGACACTGAAGCTTTCTTT CASRKTGDTEAFF
TRBJ1-2 NA TRBV6-2/TRBV6-3 few TGTGCCAGCAGGACAGCAGGGATTTTTGATGGCTACACCTTC CASRTAGIFDGYTF
TRBJ1-1 TRBD1 TRBV20-1 few TGCAGTGCTAGAAAGGGGGCTGGCACTGAAGCTTTCTTT CSARKGAGTEAFF
TRBJ2-5 NA TRBV9 few TGTGCCAGCAGCGTAGCGGGAGAGTGGGGTTTCCAAGAGACCCAGTACTTC CASSVAGEWGFQETQYF
TRBJ1-2 NA TRBV29-1 NA TGCAGCGTTGAAGTGGCTTGGGAGGGGGCTAACTATGGCTACACCTTC CSVEVAWEGANYGYTF
TRBJ2-2 TRBD2 TRBV7-2 many TGTGCCAGCAGCCAACGTAGCGGGGACACCGGGGAGCTGTTTTTT CASSQRSGDTGELFF
TRBJ1-1 TRBD1 TRBV18 few TGTGCCAGCTCACCAGACAGGGGTCGAGCTTTCTTT CASSPDRGRAFF
TRBJ2-2 TRBD1 TRBV7-2 few TGTGCCAGCAGAGGGACAGGGAGCACCGGGGAGCTGTTTTTT CASRGTGSTGELFF
TRBJ1-5 NA TRBV6-1 NA TGTGCCAGCAGGGAGACGACCGGGACGGCCGGTCAGCCCCAGCATTTT CASRETTGTAGQPQHF
TRBJ2-3 NA TRBV7-2 NA TGTGCCAGCAGCATTAGGGGGGCAGATACGCAGTATTTT CASSIRGADTQYF
TRBJ2-5 NA TRBV5-1 NA TGCGCCAGCAGCGCCGGCGTGGGTCAAGAGACCCAGTACTTC CASSAGVGQETQYF
TRBJ1-6 NA TRBV7-9 NA TGTGCCAGCAGCCGGGACGTTTCACCCCTCCACTTT CASSRDVSPLHF
TRBJ1-3 TRBD1 TRBV18 few TGTGCCAGCTCACCACCGCCGACAGGGTCCTACCTAAACACCATATATTTT CASSPPPTGSYLNTIYF
TRBJ2-2 TRBD2 TRBV9 NA TGTGCCAGCAGCGTAGACGGTAGCGGGGGCTTGACCGGGGAGCTGTTTTTT CASSVDGSGGLTGELFF
TRBJ1-4 NA TRBV5-1 few TGCGCCAGCAGCTTGACAGAGTTAAATGAAAAACTGTTTTTT CASSLTELNEKLFF
TRBJ2-5 TRBD1 TRBV12-3/TRBV12-4 many TGTGCCAGCAGCCTACAGGGGCGAGAGACCCAGTACTTC CASSLQGRETQYF
TRBJ1-2 NA TRBV7-9 few TGTGCCAGCAGCTTAGAACAACATGGCTACACCTTC CASSLEQHGYTF
TRBJ2-1 TRBD1 TRBV12-3/TRBV12-4 NA TGTGCCAGCATCTGGGTAGGCAGGGGGCTTGGCAATGAGCAGTTCTTC CASIWVGRGLGNEQFF
TRBJ2-3 TRBD1 TRBV5-1 few TGCGCCAGCAGCTTGATGGGACAGGTAACAGATACGCAGTATTTT CASSLMGQVTDTQYF
TRBJ2-1 NA TRBV4-2 few TGTGCCAGCAGCCATGAGGCGTACTTCAATGAGCAGTTCTTC CASSHEAYFNEQFF
TRBJ1-1 NA TRBV6-2/TRBV6-3 NA TGTGCCAGCCGCGAGATATCTGAAGCTTTCTTT CASREISEAFF
TRBJ1-4 NA TRBV7-9 NA TGTGCCAGCCCGAGTGGTCGGCTTTCAACTAATGAAAAACTGTTTTTT CASPSGRLSTNEKLFF
TRBJ2-3 NA TRBV2 NA TGTGCCAGCAGAGACTACCCGGGACTTCCGTATTTT CASRDYPGLPYF
TRBJ2-3 NA TRBV12-3/TRBV12-4 NA TGTGCCAGCACGACAGCTTTGGGGGGCACAGATACGCAGTATTTT CASTTALGGTDTQYF
TRBJ2-7 NA TRBV29-1 few TGCAGCGTTGAGGAAGGTGGGAACACCTACGAGCAGTACTTC CSVEEGGNTYEQYF
TRBJ2-5 NA TRBV20-1 NA TGCAGTGCTAGAGCCTCTCTAAACCAAGAGACCCAGTACTTC CSARASLNQETQYF
TRBJ1-2 TRBD1 TRBV7-9 NA TGTGCCAGCAGCTCCTACTCCCGGGACAGCCCCTATGGCTACACCTTC CASSSYSRDSPYGYTF
TRBJ1-1 NA TRBV5-1 NA TGCGCCAGCAGCTTGTACCTGGTGAGCACTGAAGCTTTCTTT CASSLYLVSTEAFF
TRBJ2-5 TRBD1 TRBV4-2 many TGTGCCAGCAGCTTAGGAGGACAGGGGGCGCAAGAGACCCAGTACTTC CASSLGGQGAQETQYF
TRBJ2-5 NA TRBV20-1 few TGCAGTGCTAGCCAATCTCTGGACGGGCCGACGGGGACCCAGTACTTC CSASQSLDGPTGTQYF
TRBJ1-2 TRBD1 TRBV4-3 few TGCGCCAGCAGCCAGGACAGGCGCCCTAACGGCTATGGCTACACCTTC CASSQDRRPNGYGYTF
TRBJ2-6 TRBD1 TRBV3-1 NA TGTGCCAGCAGCTTCAAAGGGGGCAGAAGGGCCAACGTCCTGACTTTC CASSFKGGRRANVLTF
TRBJ1-2 NA TRBV7-2 NA TGTGCCAGCAGACCCCCCGGGGGTTACTATGGCTACACCTTC CASRPPGGYYGYTF
TRBJ1-1 NA TRBV6-2/TRBV6-3 NA TGTGCCAGCAGTCCTCGGGACGTGAACACTGAAGCTTTCTTT CASSPRDVNTEAFF
TRBJ2-3 TRBD1 TRBV10-3 few TGTGCCATCAAAGGCCAGGGGGTCGACGATACGCAGTATTTT CAIKGQGVDDTQYF
TRBJ2-1 NA TRBV7-2 NA TGTGCCAGCAGCCATACCCCCCGGGGGAGCTCCTACAATGAGCAGTTCTTC CASSHTPRGSSYNEQFF
TRBJ1-5 NA TRBV7-2 few TGTGCCAGCAGCTTTGACAGGAGCAATCAGCCCCAGCATTTT CASSFDRSNQPQHF
TRBJ2-7 TRBD1 TRBV4-1 few TGCGCCAGCAGCCAAGCGGGGACAGGGCTGAGCGAGCAGTACTTC CASSQAGTGLSEQYF
TRBJ2-3 TRBD1 TRBV11-2 few TGTGCCAGCAGCCCGGGACAGGTGGGCGCAGATACGCAGTATTTT CASSPGQVGADTQYF
TRBJ1-6 NA TRBV20-1 many TGCAGTGCCGTAGACAGTGCTTCACCCCTCCACTTT CSAVDSASPLHF
TRBJ1-1 TRBD1 TRBV3-1 few TGTGCCAGCAGCCAACAGGGGGCAAATCATCCTTTCTTT CASSQQGANHPFF
TRBJ2-2 NA TRBV4-1 NA TGCGCCAGCAGCCATTCATTGGCAGTCACCGGGGAGCTGTTTTTT CASSHSLAVTGELFF